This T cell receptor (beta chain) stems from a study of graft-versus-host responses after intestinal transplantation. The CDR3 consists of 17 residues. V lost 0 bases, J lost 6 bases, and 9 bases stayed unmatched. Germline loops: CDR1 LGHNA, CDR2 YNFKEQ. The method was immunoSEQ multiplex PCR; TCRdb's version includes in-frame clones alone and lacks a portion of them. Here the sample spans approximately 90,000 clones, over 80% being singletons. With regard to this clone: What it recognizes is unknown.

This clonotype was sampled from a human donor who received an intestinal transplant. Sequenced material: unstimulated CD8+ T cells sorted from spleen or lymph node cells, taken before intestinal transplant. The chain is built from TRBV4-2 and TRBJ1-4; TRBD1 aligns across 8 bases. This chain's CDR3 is CASSQEEAGGAYEKLFF. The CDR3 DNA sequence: TGTGCCAGCAGCCAAGAGGAGGCAGGGGGCGCTTATGAAAAACTGTTTTTT.